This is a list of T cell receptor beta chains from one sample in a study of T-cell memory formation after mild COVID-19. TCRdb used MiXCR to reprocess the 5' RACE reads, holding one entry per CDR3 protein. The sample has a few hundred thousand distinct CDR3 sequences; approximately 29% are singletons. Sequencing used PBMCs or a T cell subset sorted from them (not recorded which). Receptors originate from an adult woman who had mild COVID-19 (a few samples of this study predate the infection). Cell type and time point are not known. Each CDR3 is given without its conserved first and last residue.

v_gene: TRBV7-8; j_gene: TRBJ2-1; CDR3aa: ASSLAHTSRSYNEQF
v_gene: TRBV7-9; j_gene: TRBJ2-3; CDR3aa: ASSFLWTSGGDTQY
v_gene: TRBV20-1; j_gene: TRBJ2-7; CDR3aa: SAPTSGGPDEQY
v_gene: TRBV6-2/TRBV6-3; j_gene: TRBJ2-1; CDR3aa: ASSRGQREQF
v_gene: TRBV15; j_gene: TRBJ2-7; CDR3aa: ATSRETRSGEQY
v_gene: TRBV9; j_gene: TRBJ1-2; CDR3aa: ASSGDSLYGYT
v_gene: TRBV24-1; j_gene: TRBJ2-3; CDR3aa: ATSDPGTSGPIHPSTDTQY
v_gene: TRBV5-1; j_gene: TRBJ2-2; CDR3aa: ASSLDPPGTGELF
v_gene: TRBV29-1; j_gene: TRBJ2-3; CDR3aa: SVSSGRAEGTQY
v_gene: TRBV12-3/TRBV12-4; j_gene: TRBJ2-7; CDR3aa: ASSKESHYEQY
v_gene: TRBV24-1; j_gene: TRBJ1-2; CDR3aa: ATSDLGRTGNGYT